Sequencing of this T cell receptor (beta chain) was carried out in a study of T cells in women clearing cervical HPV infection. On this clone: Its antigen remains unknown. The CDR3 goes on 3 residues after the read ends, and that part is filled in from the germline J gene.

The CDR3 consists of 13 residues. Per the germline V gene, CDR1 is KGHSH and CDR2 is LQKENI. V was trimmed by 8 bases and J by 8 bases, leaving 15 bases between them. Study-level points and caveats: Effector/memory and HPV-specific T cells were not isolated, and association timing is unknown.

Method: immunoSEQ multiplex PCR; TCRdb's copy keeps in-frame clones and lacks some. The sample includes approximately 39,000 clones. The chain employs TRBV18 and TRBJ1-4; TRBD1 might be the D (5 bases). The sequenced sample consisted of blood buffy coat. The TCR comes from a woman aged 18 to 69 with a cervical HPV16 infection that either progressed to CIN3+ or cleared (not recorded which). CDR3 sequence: CASRTLRGEKLFF. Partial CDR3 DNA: TGTGCCAGCCGGACGTTGAGGGGAGAAAAA.